This TCR beta chain is from a study of metastatic and nonmetastatic thyroid tumors (dated by TCRdb to 2018 to 2020). The study in broad terms: For patients with malignant and with benign thyroid disease, the researchers compared repertoires between peripheral blood samples and tumor or nodule tissue samples.

Taken from cysteine to phenylalanine, the CDR3 has 15 residues. Left in the record is the CDR3 DNA by itself, 45 bases read in frame from the first base. Via the germline V gene (reference sequence), CDR1 is DFQATT and CDR2 SNEGSKA. Trimming removed 0 bases from V and 7 bases from J, leaving 16 bases between the germline ends. On the study overall, not on this receptor specifically: In both blood and tumor samples, TCR beta diversity was reported to be significantly higher in malignant tumors than in benign nodules.

Before undergoing thyroid surgery, none of the patients had been given any kind of treatment. Using T-cell receptor beta sequencing, the study looked back at clinical samples from patients collected from 2012 to 2018. Libraries were built with PCR. The listed sequencing device is Illumina HiSeq 4000. High-throughput sequencing was used to profile the TCR beta-chain CDR3 region of every patient. Per the original workflow: A classifier to discriminate distant-metastatic papillary thyroid cancer patients was built from CDR3 differences across clinicopathological groups. The Shannon index was used to assess repertoire diversity, and the Morisita-Horn index was used to assess tumor-blood repertoire similarity. Through fastp at Q25 and MiXCR, TCRdb rebuilt clones from the public reads, retaining in-frame beta chains. These V and J calls rely on TCRdb rather than the paper's analysis. This sample comprises about 27,000 clones, roughly 15% of them detected only once. Approximately 6.1% of the sample goes to the ten largest clones.

This clone appeared many times. The antigen this receptor binds is unknown. The record has no base qualities; no much larger clone is one base away. The receptor was isolated from a male donor with papillary thyroid cancer or a benign thyroid nodule (not recorded which). Some clones in this sample may be carry-over from other donors' samples. Here the chain combines TRBV20-1 and TRBJ2-1; TRBD2 might be the D gene, on 6 matching bases. The source material was blood. CDR3 sequence: CSARDLGISGNEQFF. The DNA sequence is given as TGCAGTGCTAGAGATCTGGGGATTAGCGGTAATGAGCAGTTCTTC.